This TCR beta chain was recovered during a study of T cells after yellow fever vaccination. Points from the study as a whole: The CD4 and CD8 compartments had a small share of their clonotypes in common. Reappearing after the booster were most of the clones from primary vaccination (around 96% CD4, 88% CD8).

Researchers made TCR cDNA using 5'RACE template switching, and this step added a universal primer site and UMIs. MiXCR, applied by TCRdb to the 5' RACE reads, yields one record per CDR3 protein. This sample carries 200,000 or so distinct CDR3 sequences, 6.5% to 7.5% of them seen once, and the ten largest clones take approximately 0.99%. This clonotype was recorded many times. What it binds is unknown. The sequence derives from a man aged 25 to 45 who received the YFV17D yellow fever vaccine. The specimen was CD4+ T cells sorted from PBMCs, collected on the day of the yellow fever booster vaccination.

The CDR3 DNA is TGTGCCAGCAGCTTATTGGGGGGCGCATCCGGGGAGCTGTTTTTT. Protein: CASSLLGGASGELFF. This chain uses TRBV7-9 with TRBJ2-2; D is tentatively TRBD1 or TRBD2 (6 bases each). V lost 2 bases, J lost 6 bases, and 13 bases lay in between. CDR3 length: 15 amino acids. Per germline, CDR1 SEHNR and CDR2 FQNEAQ (reference sequence). Drawing the rest from reference TRBV7-9 and TRBJ2-2, the complete variable domain is DTGVSQNPRHKITKRGQNVTFRCDPISEHNRLYWYRQTLGQGPEFLTYFQNEAQLEKSRLLSDRFSAERPKGSFSTLEIQRTEQGDSAMYLCASSLLGGASGELFFGEGSRLTVL.